One sample yielded the 26 T cell receptor beta chains listed below, sequenced in a study of cytomegalovirus exposure and HLA in healthy donors. The PCR ran on 60 Vbeta and 13 Jbeta primers. TCRdb's table, derived via immunoSEQ multiplex PCR, lists solely in-frame clones and lacks some. The sample lists approximately 160,000 clones, over 60% occurring once. The sample was PBMCs. These TCRs come from a woman aged 25 to 39 in good health and CMV-seropositive.

The J gene is TRBJ1-2, the V gene TRBV12-1; the D call TRBD1 from the table was never checked on the DNA. TRBV12-1 is termed a pseudogene. The CDR3 sequence is 15 residues long. DNA for the CDR3: TGTGCCAGCAGCCCAGACAGGGGTCTGAACTATGGCTACACCTTC. Amino acids: CASSPDRGLNYGYTF.

This clone was detected a few times. This chain joins TRBV2 and TRBJ1-5, with a possible D match to TRBD1 (5 bases). The V end was cut by 2 bases, the J end by 7 bases, with 15 bases between. This CDR3 is 15 amino acids long. CDR1 and CDR2 (germline): SNHLY, FYNNEI. CDR3 region: CASSESRQGGQPQHF. The CDR3 nucleotides read TGTGCCAGCAGTGAATCGAGGCAGGGTGGCCAGCCCCAGCATTTT.

The V gene is TRBV6-1, the J gene TRBJ2-1; no reliable D call. Germline-derived CDR1 and CDR2 are MNHNS and SASEGT. This CDR3 spans 15 amino acids. Trimming cost V 5 bases and J 0 bases, with 11 bases left between them. The CDR3 is CASSLGPSSYNEQFF. CDR3 sequence (DNA): TGTGCCAGCAGTCTCGGCCCTAGCTCCTACAATGAGCAGTTCTTC.

CDR3 bases: TGTGCCAGCAGAATGACAGGGATCGACGAGCAGTACTTC. It codes for CASRMTGIDEQYF. V and J are TRBV6-1 and TRBJ2-7; 7 positions match TRBD1. Germline values: CDR1 MNHNS, CDR2 SASEGT. The V and J ends lost 6 bases and 5 bases, in that order; junction bases with no gene match: 7. This CDR3 spans 13 amino acids.

The table lists this clone with a few counts. V gene TRBV6-6 combines with J gene TRBJ1-4; D unresolved. Germline lookup yields CDR1 MNHNY and CDR2 SVGAGI (reference sequence). The CDR3 length is 13 residues. Trimming left V 6 bases short and J 0 bases short, with 5 bases between. The CDR3 nucleotides are TGTGCCAGCAGGCGAGCAACTAATGAAAAACTGTTTTTT. Amino acids: CASRRATNEKLFF.

This sequence joins TRBV11-2 and TRBJ1-5; D not certain. Per the germline V gene, CDR1 is SGHAT and CDR2 is FQNNGV. The CDR3 sequence is 12 residues long. V was shortened by 1 base and J by 9 bases, with 7 bases between the two germline ends. CDR3 bases: TGTGCCAGCAGCTTAGGAGGTGGGCCCCAGCATTTT. This codes for CASSLGGGPQHF.

The chain carries TRBV5-1 and TRBJ2-3; D is unresolved. The CDR3 is 15 residues long. V lost 0 bases and J 8 bases, leaving 16 bases between the germline ends. Germline V gene sequence: CDR1 SGHRS, CDR2 YFSETQ. The CDR3, as DNA: TGCGCCAGCAGCTTGGAGGCAGGCCACCCAGGTACGCAGTATTTT. Its translation is CASSLEAGHPGTQYF.

The chain recombines TRBV5-1 with TRBJ2-2, with D perhaps TRBD1 (6 bases). The germline CDR1 and CDR2 sequences are SGHRS and YFSETQ. CDR3 length: 15 residues. V was trimmed by 2 bases and J by 5 bases, leaving 13 bases between them. The CDR3 is CASSFGQIGTGELFF. The CDR3 DNA reads as TGCGCCAGCAGCTTTGGACAGATTGGAACCGGGGAGCTGTTTTTT.

The rearrangement links TRBV6-5 to TRBJ2-3; 8 positions agree with TRBD2. This CDR3 comprises 15 residues. Per germline, CDR1 MNHEY and CDR2 SVGAGI. The trim removed 3 bases at V and 4 bases at J, leaving 6 bases unmatched. As DNA, the CDR3 is TGTGCCAGCAGTTATACGGGAGGGCCCTCAGATACGCAGTATTTT. It encodes CASSYTGGPSDTQYF.

The genes are TRBV13 and TRBJ1-6; weak D call: TRBD1 (6 bases). The CDR3 has 16 amino acids. Germline values: CDR1 PRHDT, CDR2 FYEKMQ (reference sequence). Trimming took off 1 base at V and 6 bases at J, with 13 bases between the two ends. The CDR3 sequence: CASSLDLAGANSPLHF. CDR3 DNA sequence: TGTGCCAGCAGCTTAGATCTGGCAGGGGCTAATTCACCCCTCCACTTT.

CDR3 sequence reads: CASSFGAGGFYEQYF. The CDR3 coding sequence is TGTGCCAGCAGTTTCGGGGCAGGGGGCTTCTACGAGCAGTACTTC. The chain has TRBV6-1 and TRBJ2-7; TRBD1 matches 8 bases. CDR1 and CDR2 from the germline V gene are MNHNS and SASEGT. The CDR3 contains 15 residues. V lost 5 bases, J lost 3 bases, and 9 bases stayed unmatched.

The chain carries TRBV5-5 and TRBJ2-3; D unresolved. CDR1 and CDR2 (germline): SGHKS, YYEKEE (reference sequence). V lost 1 base to trimming and J lost 5 bases, with 8 bases between them. The CDR3 has 13 residues. The CDR3 region has the DNA TGTGCCAGCAGCTTGTTACGCGTAGATACGCAGTATTTT. Protein product: CASSLLRVDTQYF.

Comments on this clone: Different DNA sequences within this sample yield the same CDR3. The chain recombines TRBV14 with TRBJ2-1; D is possibly TRBD1 (5 bases). Germline V gene lookup returns CDR1 SGHDN and CDR2 FVKESK. V dropped 1 base and J dropped 4 bases, with 8 bases sitting between them. The CDR3 spans 14 residues. The chain's CDR3 is CASSQAQGYNEQFF. The CDR3 DNA reads TGTGCCAGCAGCCAAGCCCAGGGTTACAATGAGCAGTTCTTC.

V and J are TRBV9 and TRBJ1-5, with a tentative D call TRBD1 (5 bases). CDR1 is SGDLS, CDR2 YYNGEE, per germline. The V end lost 0 bases, the J end lost 6 bases, and 13 bases lay between the germline ends. This CDR3 is built from 15 residues. CDR3 region: CASSVAGLQGQPQHF. The CDR3 DNA sequence: TGTGCCAGCAGCGTAGCAGGTCTTCAGGGTCAGCCCCAGCATTTT.

This clone was seen a handful of times. The chain links TRBV30 to TRBJ1-3; D unclear. The V and J ends lost 2 bases and 1 base respectively, with 6 bases between them. The CDR3 runs to 13 residues. Per germline, CDR1 GTSNPN and CDR2 SVGIG (reference sequence). As DNA, the CDR3 is TGTGCCTGGAGTTTGTATTCTGGAAACACCATATATTTT. It translates to CAWSLYSGNTIYF.

This clone has a handful of counts. The chain links TRBV18 to TRBJ2-7, with D unclear. Germline V gene sequence: CDR1 KGHSH, CDR2 LQKENI. Trimming took off 4 bases at V and 6 bases at J, with 10 bases between the two ends. There are 12 residues in the CDR3. CDR3 loop: CASSLLSSEQYF. The CDR3 DNA reads TGTGCCAGCTCACTACTAAGCTCCGAGCAGTACTTC.

The chain joins TRBV5-5 to TRBJ1-1, with 7 positions matching TRBD1. Germline loops: CDR1 SGHKS, CDR2 YYEKEE (reference sequence). This CDR3 is 14 amino acids long. The V segment lost 3 bases and the J segment 1 base; nucleotides outside the gene matches: 3. The CDR3 DNA reads as TGTGCCAGCAGCTCGCGGACAGGGAACACTGAAGCTTTCTTT. Protein: CASSSRTGNTEAFF.

This clone was counted only a few times. The V and J genes are TRBV5-1 and TRBJ1-6; tentative D call: TRBD1 (5 bases). With 2 bases removed from V and 7 bases from J, the gap between germline ends came to 13 bases. CDR1 and CDR2 (germline): SGHRS, YFSETQ. The CDR3 runs to 15 residues. The CDR3 region is CASSLMSGSNSPLHF. The CDR3 nucleotides are TGCGCCAGCAGCTTAATGTCAGGGTCGAATTCACCCCTCCACTTT. Using reference TRBV5-1 and TRBJ1-6 for the parts outside the CDR3, the full variable domain is KAGVTQTPRYLIKTRGQQVTLSCSPISGHRSVSWYQQTPGQGLQFLFEYFSETQRNKGNFPGRFSGRQFSNSRSEMNVSTLELGDSALYLCASSLMSGSNSPLHFGNGTRLTVT.

The chain links TRBV7-2 to TRBJ2-3, with a possible D match to TRBD2 (5 bases). The CDR3 loop spans 15 amino acids. The V gene's germline CDR1 is SGHTA and CDR2 FQGNSA. V was cut by 1 base and J by 1 base, with 9 bases left in between. The CDR3 nucleotides read TGTGCCAGCAGCTTAGGTGGGAGTGGCACAGATACGCAGTATTTT. As protein: CASSLGGSGTDTQYF.

The chain has TRBV11-2 and TRBJ1-1; tentative D call: TRBD1 (5 bases). Trimming removed 5 bases at V and 6 bases at J, with 16 bases between. The CDR3 consists of 14 residues. Germline V gene sequence: CDR1 SGHAT, CDR2 FQNNGV. Written as DNA, the CDR3 is TGTGCCAGCAGCCCAACCAGGGATCGGGCTGAAGCTTTCTTT. Translating gives CASSPTRDRAEAFF.

This clone was observed once. This rearrangement joins TRBV5-1 to TRBJ2-5; 7 bases align to TRBD1. The J call is doubtful: the DNA matches TRBJ2-7 better. From germline, CDR1 is SGHRS and CDR2 YFSETQ. This CDR3 is built from 14 residues. The CDR3 spells CASSSGRQGVEQYF. The CDR3 nucleotides are TGCGCCAGCAGCTCAGGACGGCAGGGGGTCGAGCAGTACTTC.

This chain uses TRBV19 with TRBJ1-4; D is possibly TRBD1 (6 bases). The germline CDR1 and CDR2 sequences are LNHDA and SQIVND (reference sequence). Trimming took off 9 bases at V and 7 bases at J, with 21 bases between the two ends. The CDR3 contains 15 residues. CDR3 DNA: TGTGCCAGCCGAGGGATAGTAGCGGGGGCTGAAAAACTGTTTTTT. It is translated as CASRGIVAGAEKLFF.

CDR3 amino acids: CATLDYLGHEQFF. The CDR3 DNA sequence: TGTGCCACCCTGGACTATCTCGGTCATGAGCAGTTCTTC. This chain joins TRBV27 and TRBJ2-1; possibly TRBD2 for D (6 bases). This CDR3 spans 13 amino acids. Germline V gene data show CDR1 as MNHEY and CDR2 as SMNVEV (reference sequence). Trimming cost V 10 bases and J 8 bases, with 18 bases left between them.

This rearrangement joins TRBV4-1 to TRBJ2-7; 11 nucleotides match TRBD2. The length of the CDR3 is 17 residues. Unmatched junction bases numbered 9, after V lost 0 bases and J lost 5 bases. The V gene's germline CDR1 is MGHRA and CDR2 YSYEKL. CDR3 sequence reads: CASSQDLAGGPPDEQYF. The CDR3 DNA reads TGCGCCAGCAGCCAAGATCTAGCGGGAGGTCCCCCTGACGAGCAGTACTTC.

The genes are TRBV7-9 and TRBJ2-5; possible D gene TRBD1, 5 bases. The germline V and J ends were trimmed by 2 bases and 5 bases, with 9 bases remaining between them. CDR3 length: 13 residues. Looked up from germline, CDR1 is SEHNR and CDR2 is FQNEAQ (reference sequence). This CDR3 is CASSLSGMETQYF. The CDR3 DNA sequence: TGTGCCAGCAGCTTATCAGGGATGGAGACCCAGTACTTC.

This clone was detected once. This chain connects TRBV5-1 to TRBJ2-2, with D possibly TRBD1 on 5 matching bases. Germline V gene lookup returns CDR1 SGHRS and CDR2 YFSETQ. V shed 4 bases and J shed 4 bases, with 11 bases lying between them. This CDR3 spans 14 amino acids. The CDR3 loop is CASSTGQGTGELFF. CDR3 nucleotides: TGCGCCAGCAGCACCGGACAAGGCACCGGGGAGCTGTTTTTT.